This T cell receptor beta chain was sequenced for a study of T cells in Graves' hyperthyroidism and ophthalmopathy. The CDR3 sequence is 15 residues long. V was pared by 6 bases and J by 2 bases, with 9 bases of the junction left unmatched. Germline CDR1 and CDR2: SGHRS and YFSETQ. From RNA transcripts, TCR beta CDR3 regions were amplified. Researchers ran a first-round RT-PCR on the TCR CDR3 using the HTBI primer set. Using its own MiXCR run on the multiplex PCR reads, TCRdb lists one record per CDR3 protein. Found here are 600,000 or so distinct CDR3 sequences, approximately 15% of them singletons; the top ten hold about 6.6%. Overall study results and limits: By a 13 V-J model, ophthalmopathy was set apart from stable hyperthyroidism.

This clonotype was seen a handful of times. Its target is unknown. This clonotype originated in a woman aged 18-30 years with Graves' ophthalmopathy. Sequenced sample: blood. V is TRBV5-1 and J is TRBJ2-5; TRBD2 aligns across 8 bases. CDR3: CASMAGGGEQETQYF. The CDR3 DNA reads TGCGCCAGCATGGCGGGAGGAGGGGAACAAGAGACCCAGTACTTC.